This note documents a single TCR beta chain sequence. What it binds is not known. Partitioning of CD4+ cells yielded a CD45RA+ naive subset and a CD45RA-negative memory subset. TCRdb's copy holds only in-frame clones and misses some; the assay was immunoSEQ multiplex PCR. The sample has some 2,000,000 clones; roughly 96% are singletons. The data belong to a study of shared clonotypes between healthy human individuals. Study results and caveats: Naive subsets tended to show greater estimated richness than memory subsets. The genetic and exposure-history diversity represented was limited by few donors.

Trimming cost V 4 bases and J 2 bases, with 7 bases left between them. The length of the CDR3 is 13 residues. From germline, CDR1 is SGHRS and CDR2 YFSETQ. The source material was naive CD4+ T cells sorted from blood. Specified subset: CD45RA+ positively selected. This clonotype was obtained from a man aged 18 to 29 in good health. This chain joins TRBV5-1 and TRBJ2-1, with D perhaps being TRBD1 or TRBD2 (5 bases each). The CDR3 here is CASSEGPYNEQFF. Here the CDR3 DNA reads TGCGCCAGCAGCGAGGGACCCTACAATGAGCAGTTCTTC. Variable domain in full (rest from reference TRBV5-1 and TRBJ2-1): KAGVTQTPRYLIKTRGQQVTLSCSPISGHRSVSWYQQTPGQGLQFLFEYFSETQRNKGNFPGRFSGRQFSNSRSEMNVSTLELGDSALYLCASSEGPYNEQFFGPGTRLTVL.